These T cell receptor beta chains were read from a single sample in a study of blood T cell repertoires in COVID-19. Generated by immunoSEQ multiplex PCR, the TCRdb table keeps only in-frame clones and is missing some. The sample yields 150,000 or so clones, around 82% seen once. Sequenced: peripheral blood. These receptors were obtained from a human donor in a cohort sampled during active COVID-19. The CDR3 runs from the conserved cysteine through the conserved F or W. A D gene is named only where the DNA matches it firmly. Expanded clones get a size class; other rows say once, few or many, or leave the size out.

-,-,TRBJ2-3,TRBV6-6,CATQGGASTDTQYF,TGTGCCACCCAGGGGGGTGCTAGCACAGATACGCAGTATTTT
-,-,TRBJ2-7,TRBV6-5,CASSLGRSYEQYF,TGTGCCAGTTCCTTAGGGAGATCCTACGAGCAGTACTTC
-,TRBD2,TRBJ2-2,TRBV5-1,CASSWTNGGANTGELFF,TGCGCCAGCAGCTGGACTAACGGGGGGGCAAACACCGGGGAGCTGTTTTTT
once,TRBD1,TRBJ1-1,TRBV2,CASRRGQGTNTEAFF,TGTGCCAGCAGACGCGGACAGGGGACCAACACTGAAGCTTTCTTT
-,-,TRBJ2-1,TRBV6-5,CASRGLPSSYNEQFF,TGTGCCAGCCGGGGACTTCCGAGCTCCTACAATGAGCAGTTCTTC
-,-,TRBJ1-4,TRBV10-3,CAAGRQDEKLFF,TGTGCCGCGGGGCGTCAGGATGAAAAACTGTTTTTT
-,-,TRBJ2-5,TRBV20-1,CSASGQETQYF,TGCAGTGCTTCCGGCCAAGAGACCCAGTACTTC
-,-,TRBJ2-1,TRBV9,CASSGRDWYDNEQFF,TGTGCCAGCAGCGGCCGGGACTGGTACGACAATGAGCAGTTCTTC
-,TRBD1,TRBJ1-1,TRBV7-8,CASSLAGTGNTNTEAFF,TGTGCCAGCAGCTTAGCGGGGACAGGGAACACTAACACTGAAGCTTTCTTT
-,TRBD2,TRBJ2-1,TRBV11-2,CASRLAGDANEQFF,TGTGCCAGCAGATTAGCGGGAGATGCCAATGAGCAGTTCTTC
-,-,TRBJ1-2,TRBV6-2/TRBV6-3,CASSYSPEKITYGYTF,TGTGCCAGCAGTTATAGCCCAGAAAAAATAACCTATGGCTACACCTTC
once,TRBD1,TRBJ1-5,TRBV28,CATPSDRYSNQPQHF,TGTGCCACCCCCTCGGACAGGTATAGCAATCAGCCCCAGCATTTT
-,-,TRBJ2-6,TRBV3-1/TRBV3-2,CASSERAISGANVLTF,TGTGCCAGCAGCGAGCGAGCAATCTCTGGGGCCAACGTCCTGACTTTC
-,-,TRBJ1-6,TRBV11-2,CASSYPGQNNSPLHF,TGTGCCAGCAGCTATCCGGGACAAAATAATTCACCCCTCCACTTT
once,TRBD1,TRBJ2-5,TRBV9,CASSLDRGRGETQYF,TGTGCCAGCAGCTTGGACAGGGGGCGCGGGGAGACCCAGTACTTC
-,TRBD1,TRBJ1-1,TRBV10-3,CAISDQGARTEAFF,TGTGCCATCAGTGACCAGGGGGCGCGGACTGAAGCTTTCTTT
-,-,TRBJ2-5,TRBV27,CASSLSERGGIGETQYF,TGTGCCAGCAGTTTATCGGAGCGAGGGGGAATTGGGGAGACCCAGTACTTC
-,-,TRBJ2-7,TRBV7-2,CASSLDSGRDSEQYF,TGTGCCAGCAGCTTAGATTCGGGACGGGACTCTGAGCAGTACTTC
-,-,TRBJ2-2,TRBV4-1,CASSQDRVSGELFF,TGCGCCAGCAGCCAAGATAGAGTGTCCGGGGAGCTGTTTTTT
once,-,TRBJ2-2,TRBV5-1,CASGRLTNTGELFF,TGCGCCAGCGGTCGACTTACGAACACCGGGGAGCTGTTTTTT
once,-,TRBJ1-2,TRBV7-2,CASSNGGTYGYTF,TGTGCCAGCAGCAACGGGGGGACTTATGGCTACACCTTC
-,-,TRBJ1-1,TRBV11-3,CASRIGDARGTEAFF,TGTGCCAGCAGAATCGGGGATGCTCGTGGCACTGAAGCTTTCTTT
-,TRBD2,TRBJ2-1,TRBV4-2,CASSLELAEYNEQFF,TGTGCCAGCAGCCTTGAACTAGCGGAATACAATGAGCAGTTCTTC
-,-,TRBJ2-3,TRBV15,CATSRDPLDTQYF,TGTGCCACCAGCAGAGATCCCCTAGATACGCAGTATTTT
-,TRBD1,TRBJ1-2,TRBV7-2,CASSSPRQGIGYGYTF,TGTGCCAGCAGCTCCCCGAGACAGGGGATCGGCTATGGCTACACCTTC
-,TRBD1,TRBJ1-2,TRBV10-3,CAISESGTGFYGYTF,TGTGCCATCAGTGAGTCCGGGACAGGGTTTTATGGCTACACCTTC
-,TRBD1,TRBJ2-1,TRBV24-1,CATSDPGTGEGNEQFF,TGTGCCACCAGTGATCCTGGGACAGGGGAGGGCAATGAGCAGTTCTTC
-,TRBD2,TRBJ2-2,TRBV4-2,CASSQERTSGRGTGELFF,TGTGCCAGCAGCCAAGAAAGGACTAGCGGGAGAGGAACCGGGGAGCTGTTTTTT
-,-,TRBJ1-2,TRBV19,CASSIGRTASGPFYGYTF,TGTGCCAGTAGTATAGGACGGACAGCTTCAGGACCGTTCTATGGCTACACCTTC
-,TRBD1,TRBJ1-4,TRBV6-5,CASRRQGRKEKLFF,TGTGCCAGCAGACGACAGGGGAGGAAGGAAAAACTGTTTTTT
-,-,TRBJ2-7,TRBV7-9,CASSRGRGDEQYF,TGTGCCAGCAGCCGCGGCAGGGGGGACGAGCAGTACTTC
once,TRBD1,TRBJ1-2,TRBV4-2,CASSQDVRRGLGGYTF,TGTGCCAGCAGCCAAGATGTTAGGAGGGGGCTCGGAGGCTACACCTTC
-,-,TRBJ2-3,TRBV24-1,CATSALGEGQGTDTQYF,TGTGCCACCAGTGCACTCGGAGAGGGACAAGGCACAGATACGCAGTATTTT
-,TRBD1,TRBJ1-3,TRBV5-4,CASSNPRQGASGNTIYF,TGTGCCAGCAGCAACCCCCGACAGGGGGCCTCTGGAAACACCATATATTTT
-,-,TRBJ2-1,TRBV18,CASSQGISGNEQFF,TGTGCCAGCTCACAGGGGATTTCGGGCAATGAGCAGTTCTTC
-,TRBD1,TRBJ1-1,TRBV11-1,CASSFTGQEMAAFF,TGTGCCAGCAGCTTTACTGGACAGGAGATGGCGGCTTTCTTT
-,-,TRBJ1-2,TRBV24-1,CATSDHSPHTYTF,TGTGCCACCAGTGATCATTCACCTCACACGTACACCTTC
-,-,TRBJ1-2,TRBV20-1,CSAWLGLGYTF,TGCAGTGCCTGGTTAGGACTTGGCTACACCTTC
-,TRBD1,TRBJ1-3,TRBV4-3,CASSQKVVQTGGSGNTIYF,TGCGCCAGCAGCCAAAAGGTGGTTCAGACAGGGGGATCTGGAAACACCATATATTTT
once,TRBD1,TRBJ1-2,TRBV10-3,CAIGRGQGFSGYTF,TGTGCCATCGGAAGGGGACAGGGGTTCTCTGGCTACACCTTC
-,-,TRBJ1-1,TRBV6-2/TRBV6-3,CASSYTETYTEAFF,TGTGCCAGCAGTTACACGGAGACCTACACTGAAGCTTTCTTT
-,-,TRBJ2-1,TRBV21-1,CASSTHRGRGNEQFF,TGTGCCAGCAGCACCCACAGGGGGCGCGGGAATGAGCAGTTCTTC
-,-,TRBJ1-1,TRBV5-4,CASSVGSRGGTEAFF,TGTGCCAGCAGCGTAGGGTCCCGAGGAGGGACTGAAGCTTTCTTT
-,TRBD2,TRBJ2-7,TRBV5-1,CASSLGGGGTYEQYF,TGCGCCAGCAGCTTGGGTGGCGGGGGGACCTACGAGCAGTACTTC
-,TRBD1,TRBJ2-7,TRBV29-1,CSAVRDRSYEQYF,TGCAGCGCTGTCCGGGACAGGAGCTACGAGCAGTACTTC
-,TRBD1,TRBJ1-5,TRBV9,CASSPGQGGQPQHF,TGTGCCTCCAGTCCCGGACAGGGAGGGCAGCCCCAGCATTTT
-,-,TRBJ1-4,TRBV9,CASSVGEGTNEKLFF,TGTGCCAGCAGCGTAGGGGAGGGAACTAATGAAAAACTGTTTTTT
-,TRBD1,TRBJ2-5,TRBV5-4,CASSWGQAGETQYF,TGTGCCAGCAGCTGGGGACAGGCGGGAGAGACCCAGTACTTC
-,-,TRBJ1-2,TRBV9,CASSPRGPGYGYTF,TGTGCCAGCAGCCCTAGGGGCCCAGGCTATGGCTACACCTTC
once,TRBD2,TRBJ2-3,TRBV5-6,CASSLGLAGVTDTQYF,TGTGCCAGCAGCCTCGGACTAGCGGGGGTCACAGATACGCAGTATTTT
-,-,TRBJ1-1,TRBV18,CASSPLPENTEAFF,TGTGCCAGCTCACCACTCCCAGAGAACACTGAAGCTTTCTTT
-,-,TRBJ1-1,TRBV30,CAWSEDTDLFEAFF,TGTGCCTGGAGTGAGGACACAGACCTTTTTGAAGCTTTCTTT
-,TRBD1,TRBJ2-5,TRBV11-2,CASSLRTGGAGETQYF,TGTGCCAGCAGCTTACGAACAGGGGGTGCGGGAGAGACCCAGTACTTC
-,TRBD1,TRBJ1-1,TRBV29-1,CSVGQGEAFF,TGCAGCGTAGGACAGGGGGAAGCTTTCTTT
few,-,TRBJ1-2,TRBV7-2,CASSFTAYNYGYTF,TGTGCCAGCAGCTTTACAGCCTATAACTATGGCTACACCTTC
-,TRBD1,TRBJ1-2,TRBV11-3,CASSLDRGRFGYTF,TGTGCCAGCAGCTTAGACAGGGGGCGATTTGGCTACACCTTC
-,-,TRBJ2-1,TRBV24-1,CATSDHREQFF,TGTGCCACCAGTGACCACCGGGAGCAGTTCTTC